Below are 11 T cell receptor beta chains sequenced from a single sample in a study of cytomegalovirus exposure and HLA in healthy donors. This table comes from immunoSEQ multiplex PCR, and its TCRdb copy is limited to in-frame clones, with some not included. Among about 160,000 clones listed, 86% were seen once. Sequenced sample: PBMCs. The receptor set was obtained from a woman aged 25 to 39 in good health and CMV-seronegative.

CDR3 loop: CASSETGTAYGYTF. DNA for the CDR3: TGTGCCAGCAGTGAAACCGGGACAGCCTACGGCTACACCTTC. V usage is TRBV28 and J usage is TRBJ1-2; 7 nucleotides align to TRBD1. Germline CDR1 reads MDHEN; CDR2 reads SYDVKM. The CDR3 is 14 residues long. Losses at the gene ends were 5 bases for V and 8 bases for J; bases not matched to a gene: 11.

This clone has only one observation. The V gene is TRBV7-2, the J gene TRBJ2-7, with TRBD2 matching 11 bases. The CDR3 loop spans 15 amino acids. With 5 bases clipped from V and 3 bases from J, the junction kept 6 bases outside the gene matches. The germline CDR1 and CDR2 sequences are SGHTA and FQGNSA. CDR3 nucleotide sequence: TGTGCCAGCAGCGCCCCGACTAGCGGGAACTACGAGCAGTACTTC. Amino acids: CASSAPTSGNYEQYF.

This chain connects TRBV10-3 to TRBJ2-2, with D unclear. Germline V gene sequence: CDR1 ENHRY, CDR2 SYGVKD. The CDR3 is 13 amino acids. V lost 2 bases to trimming and J lost 6 bases, with 7 bases between them. CDR3 bases: TGTGCCATCAGTGAGCCGGGTTCCGGGGAGCTGTTTTTT. This sequence encodes CAISEPGSGELFF.

The chain links TRBV4-1 to TRBJ1-3; D gene ambiguous. Per the germline V gene, CDR1 is MGHRA and CDR2 is YSYEKL. This CDR3 has 14 residues. V lost 0 bases, J lost 2 bases, and 5 bases lay in between. CDR3 amino acids: CASSQDSTGNTIYF. CDR3 coding DNA: TGCGCCAGCAGCCAAGACTCTACTGGAAACACCATATATTTT.

This chain uses TRBV6-5 with TRBJ1-2, with TRBD1 matching 7 bases. This CDR3 region has 15 residues. V shed 4 bases, J shed 4 bases, and the junction held 9 bases outside the gene matches. CDR1 MNHEY and CDR2 SVGAGI come from the germline V gene. Here the CDR3 reads CASSSQTGRFYGYTF. In nucleotides, the CDR3 is TGTGCCAGCAGTTCCCAGACAGGGCGGTTCTATGGCTACACCTTC.

This sequence joins TRBV28 and TRBJ2-7; unclear D gene. Per germline, CDR1 MDHEN and CDR2 SYDVKM. V was clipped by 5 bases and J by 2 bases, with 13 bases between them. CDR3 size: 14 residues. CDR3 region: CASSKSLGAYEQYF. In nucleotides, the CDR3 is TGTGCCAGCAGTAAGTCTCTTGGTGCCTACGAGCAGTACTTC.

The chain has TRBV30 and TRBJ1-1; the match to TRBD1 covers 7 bases. CDR1 and CDR2 (germline): GTSNPN, SVGIG (reference sequence). The CDR3 runs 13 residues. After removal of 0 bases from V and 12 bases from J, the junction contained 10 bases not matched to a gene. CDR3 nucleotide sequence: TGTGCCTGGAGTGTACTGACAGGGTTAGTGACTTTCTTT. This encodes CAWSVLTGLVTFF.

The gene calls are TRBV4-3 and TRBJ2-3; no reliable D call. With 4 bases removed from V and 3 bases from J, the gap between germline ends came to 14 bases. Germline lookup yields CDR1 LGHNA and CDR2 YSLEER. This CDR3 comprises 15 residues. The chain's CDR3 is CASSPRGSPTDTQYF. Written as DNA, the CDR3 is TGCGCCAGCAGCCCTCGCGGCAGTCCAACAGATACGCAGTATTTT.

The J gene is TRBJ2-7, the V gene TRBV6-1; D is ambiguous. V lost 6 bases and J 2 bases, leaving 11 bases between the germline ends. The CDR3 runs to 13 residues. Germline V gene data show CDR1 as MNHNS and CDR2 as SASEGT. The CDR3 region is CASRTHDTYEQYF. The CDR3 coding sequence is TGTGCCAGCAGGACCCATGATACCTACGAGCAGTACTTC.

V gene TRBV6-1 combines with J gene TRBJ2-1; 7 nucleotides match TRBD2. Germline V CDR1 and CDR2: MNHNS, SASEGT. The CDR3 is 14 amino acids. Trimming cost V 5 bases and J 5 bases; bases outside gene matches: 6. The CDR3 is CASSPGTKNNEQFF. As DNA, the CDR3 is TGTGCCAGCAGTCCCGGGACTAAAAACAATGAGCAGTTCTTC.

The rearrangement joins TRBV6-1 to TRBJ1-5; unclear D gene. There are 14 residues in the CDR3. Germline values: CDR1 MNHNS, CDR2 SASEGT. Trimming pared 1 base from V and 4 bases from J, leaving 8 bases between. CDR3 protein: CASSEGPVNQPQHF. The CDR3 region has the DNA TGTGCCAGCAGTGAAGGGCCAGTTAATCAGCCCCAGCATTTT.